The 17 T cell receptor beta chains below were found in one sample sequenced in a study of cytomegalovirus exposure and HLA in healthy donors. With 60 Vbeta and 13 Jbeta primers, the PCR was carried out. Repertoires were generated with immunoSEQ multiplex PCR, while TCRdb's copy carries only in-frame clones and drops some. The data contain approximately 100,000 clones, about 68% of them singletons. The sequenced sample was PBMCs. These receptors were taken from a male donor in good health and CMV-seropositive.

V gene TRBV6-7 combines with J gene TRBJ2-7; 13 nucleotides agree with TRBD2. TRBV6-7 is recorded as an ORF, its role being uncertain. The CDR3 is 12 amino acids. Unmatched junction bases numbered 3, after V lost 10 bases and J lost 6 bases. CDR3 coding DNA: TGTGCCATGACTAGCGGGGGGAGCGAGCAGTACTTC. It yields the protein CAMTSGGSEQYF.

A note on this clone: This sample also contains other DNA sequences that code for the same CDR3. This chain connects TRBV19 to TRBJ1-1; TRBD1 matches 7 bases. Germline V gene sequence: CDR1 LNHDA, CDR2 SQIVND (reference sequence). J lost 0 bases, V lost 3 bases, and 7 bases had no gene match. The CDR3 loop spans 16 amino acids. The CDR3 sequence is CASSIGPGQLNTEAFF. The CDR3 nucleotides are TGTGCCAGTAGTATTGGGCCGGGACAGCTGAACACTGAAGCTTTCTTT.

This chain links TRBV5-4 with TRBJ2-5, with TRBD2 matching 7 bases. V gave up 6 bases and J gave up 4 bases; unmatched junction bases: 3. The CDR3 has 12 residues. Per the germline V gene, CDR1 is SGHNT and CDR2 is YYREEE (reference sequence). This CDR3 is CASNPGGETQYF. The DNA of the CDR3 is TGTGCCAGCAACCCGGGGGGAGAGACCCAGTACTTC.

V usage is TRBV5-6 and J usage is TRBJ1-2; possibly TRBD1 for D (6 bases). This CDR3 region has 14 residues. CDR1 and CDR2 from the germline V gene are SGHDT and YYEEEE. V dropped 4 bases and J dropped 2 bases, with 12 bases sitting between them. CDR3 in amino acids: CASSPLQGNYGYTF. CDR3 in DNA: TGTGCCAGCAGCCCATTACAGGGAAACTATGGCTACACCTTC.

This clone was detected only a few times. The rearrangement joins TRBV15 to TRBJ1-1; no reliable D call. The CDR3 is made up of 14 amino acids. The V gene lost 3 bases and the J gene lost 1 base, with 9 bases spanning the gap. Germline assignment: CDR1 LNHNV and CDR2 YYDKDF (reference sequence). As DNA, the CDR3 is TGTGCCACCAGCAGGCAGAATCAGAACACTGAAGCTTTCTTT. This codes for CATSRQNQNTEAFF.

The rearrangement uses TRBV5-1 and TRBJ2-2, with D hard to call. CDR3 length: 11 amino acids. Germline V gene sequence: CDR1 SGHRS, CDR2 YFSETQ. V lost 7 bases to trimming and J lost 4 bases, with 5 bases between them. In DNA form, the CDR3 reads TGCGCCAGCTCTATCACCGGGGAGCTGTTTTTT. As protein: CASSITGELFF.

V gene TRBV11-2 combines with J gene TRBJ1-6; TRBD1 might be the D (5 bases). Germline assignment: CDR1 SGHAT and CDR2 FQNNGV. Deletions cut 4 bases from V and 6 bases from J, with 16 bases between. The CDR3 covers 16 residues. CDR3 protein: CASSYRGAGGNSPLHF. The CDR3 nucleotides read TGTGCCAGCAGCTACCGAGGGGCCGGGGGTAATTCACCCCTCCACTTT.

The chain recombines TRBV27 with TRBJ2-5; 9 positions match TRBD2. V shed 7 bases and J 5 bases; nucleotides not matched to a gene: 11. Germline lookup yields CDR1 MNHEY and CDR2 SMNVEV (reference sequence). This CDR3 has 15 residues. DNA for the CDR3: TGTGCCAGCATCGACATGGCGGGGGGGCTTGAGACCCAGTACTTC. This encodes CASIDMAGGLETQYF.

This clone was seen ten or more times. The chain joins TRBV14 to TRBJ1-3; D not certain. The CDR3 contains 10 residues. V was trimmed by 10 bases and J by 6 bases, leaving 7 bases between them. The germline V gene has CDR1 SGHDN and CDR2 FVKESK. The CDR3 loop is CAIAENTIYF. Here the CDR3 DNA reads TGTGCCATAGCGGAAAACACCATATATTTT.

The V and J genes are TRBV15 and TRBJ2-3, with D perhaps matching TRBD2 (5 bases). Germline V gene sequence: CDR1 LNHNV, CDR2 YYDKDF (reference sequence). V was clipped by 0 bases and J by 2 bases, with 9 bases between them. This CDR3 is 15 amino acids long. The CDR3 sequence is CATSRDPLATDTQYF. The CDR3 DNA reads as TGTGCCACCAGCAGAGATCCGCTAGCCACAGATACGCAGTATTTT.

The J gene is TRBJ2-1, the V gene TRBV6-5; D might be TRBD1 (8 bases). The V end was cut by 6 bases, the J end by 8 bases, with 14 bases between. The CDR3 consists of 13 residues. Germline CDR1 is MNHEY and CDR2 is SVGAGI. The CDR3 loop reads CASRRTGGDEQFF. In DNA form, the CDR3 reads TGTGCCAGCAGGAGAACAGGGGGGGATGAGCAGTTCTTC.

This chain joins TRBV6-5 and TRBJ1-1; D might be TRBD1 (6 bases). Per the germline V gene, CDR1 is MNHEY and CDR2 is SVGAGI. CDR3 size: 14 residues. The V end lost 7 bases, the J end lost 7 bases, and 19 bases lay between the germline ends. This CDR3 reads CASTQRQAPIEAFF. The CDR3, as DNA: TGTGCCAGCACCCAAAGACAGGCGCCGATTGAAGCTTTCTTT.

A few counts support this clone. V gene TRBV5-1 combines with J gene TRBJ2-3, with TRBD2 matching over 11 bases. CDR1 and CDR2 (germline): SGHRS, YFSETQ. Germline trimming cut 3 bases from V and 0 bases from J; bases unmatched to any gene: 3. The length of the CDR3 is 16 residues. The CDR3 loop is CASSSGTSGSTDTQYF. CDR3 DNA: TGCGCCAGCAGCTCCGGGACTAGCGGAAGCACAGATACGCAGTATTTT.

The gene calls are TRBV29-1 and TRBJ2-3; D is perhaps TRBD1 (7 bases). V shed 1 base and J shed 6 bases, with 17 bases lying between them. Germline loops: CDR1 SQVTM, CDR2 ANQGSEA. The CDR3 is 15 residues long. The DNA of the CDR3 is TGCAGCGTTGAAGCCAGACAGGGAGGCGGCGATACGCAGTATTTT. This sequence encodes CSVEARQGGGDTQYF.

This clone has a handful of counts. The rearrangement joins TRBV7-2 to TRBJ1-2; 7 nucleotides align to TRBD1. CDR1 and CDR2 from the germline V gene are SGHTA and FQGNSA. The junction had 2 bases not matched to a gene; V was cut back by 2 bases and J by 5 bases. This CDR3 region has 13 residues. The CDR3 nucleotides read TGTGCCAGCAGCTTAAAGGGGGCATATGGCTACACCTTC. This translates into CASSLKGAYGYTF.

Remarks on this clone: This specimen includes other DNA sequences encoding the same CDR3. The chain employs TRBV5-4 and TRBJ2-7, with D perhaps matching TRBD2 (5 bases). The CDR3 consists of 14 residues. Germline V gives CDR1 SGHNT, CDR2 YYREEE (reference sequence). V lost 0 bases, J lost 2 bases, and 9 bases lay in between. The CDR3 DNA follows: TGTGCCAGCAGCTTGGCGGCTAGCCCCTACGAGCAGTACTTC. Its protein product is CASSLAASPYEQYF. Full variable domain (rest looked up from reference TRBV5-4 and TRBJ2-7): ETGVTQSPTHLIKTRGQQVTLRCSSQSGHNTVSWYQQALGQGPQFIFQYYREEENGRGNFPPRFSGLQFPNYSSELNVNALELDDSALYLCASSLAASPYEQYFGPGTRLTVT.

The chain carries TRBV5-1 and TRBJ1-1; D is perhaps TRBD1 (5 bases). V was trimmed by 0 bases and J by 4 bases, leaving 16 bases between them. The CDR3 totals 16 residues. CDR1 and CDR2 (germline): SGHRS, YFSETQ. The CDR3 here is CASSLAPIDRGTEAFF. The CDR3 nucleotides read TGCGCCAGCAGCTTGGCGCCTATTGATAGGGGCACTGAAGCTTTCTTT.